This T cell receptor beta chain was retrieved from a study of beta chain features in type 1 diabetes. Study information: Examination of sorted cells across all samples involved around 100,000,000 cells. General observations from the study: Researchers report that Type 1 diabetes patients had moderately but significantly shorter TCRB CDR3s across all four CD4+ subsets. For type 1 diabetes patients, VDJ junctions showed fewer insertions and more deletions.

Investigators reverse transcribed all isolated RNA, so they sequenced expressed TCRB transcripts. TCRdb's copy holds only in-frame clones and misses some; the assay was immunoSEQ multiplex PCR. The sample consists of approximately 240,000 clones, about a sixth of them appearing once. This CDR3 contains 14 residues. CDR1 and CDR2 (germline): SQVTM, ANQGSEA. After removal of 4 bases from V and 0 bases from J, the junction contained 2 bases not matched to a gene. In the case of this clone: Antigen unknown.

This clonotype originated in a man aged 25-45 years with type 1 diabetes. The chain employs TRBV29-1 and TRBJ2-2, with 7 positions matching TRBD1. Sequencing input: naive CD4+ T cells from blood. The CDR3 loop reads CSVVDRTNTGELFF. The CDR3 DNA sequence: TGCAGCGTTGTGGACAGGACGAACACCGGGGAGCTGTTTTTT.